The clone carrying this T cell receptor (beta chain) was observed at least ten times. The sample comes from a study of regulatory T cells in long-lasting Graves disease. Time point defined: persistent/refractory GD, antithyroid drugs over 5 years with positive TRAb. PBMC RNA served as the TCR library source. CDR3 regions were amplified by Arm-PCR using iRepertoire HTBI primers to build TCR beta libraries. TCRdb reprocessed the multiplex PCR reads with MiXCR, giving one entry per CDR3 protein. This table has over 300,000 distinct CDR3 sequences, roughly 21% appearing once. This CDR3 comprises 14 residues. V dropped 3 bases and J dropped 4 bases, with 12 bases sitting between them. Germline V gene data show CDR1 as SGHAT and CDR2 as FQNNGV.

The chain combines TRBV11-2 with TRBJ2-5, with D possibly being TRBD1 or TRBD2 (6 bases each). This TCR was recovered from a female donor with Graves disease. The specimen comprised peripheral blood mononuclear cells (PBMCs), sampled when the disease was refractory, from a patient treated with antithyroid drugs. CDR3 protein: CASSFGGGTETQYF. The CDR3 region has the DNA TGTGCCAGCAGCTTCGGGGGCGGGACAGAGACCCAGTACTTC. The full variable domain, rest sourced from reference TRBV11-2 and TRBJ2-5, is EAGVAQSPRYKIIEKRQSVAFWCNPISGHATLYWYQQILGQGPKLLIQFQNNGVVDDSQLPKDRFSAERLKGVDSTLKIQPAKLEDSAVYLCASSFGGGTETQYFGPGTRLLVL.